The 9 T cell receptor beta chains below all came from one sample that was sequenced in a study of blood T cell repertoires in COVID-19. Produced via immunoSEQ multiplex PCR; TCRdb's table is partial and in-frame only. The repertoire includes about 200,000 clones, about 89% of them detected once, and around 6.9% sits in the top ten. Material for sequencing was peripheral blood. Every receptor here comes from a man aged 60 to 69 who had recovered from COVID-19.

The chain recombines TRBV7-9 with TRBJ2-3; D is unclear. V lost 5 bases to trimming and J lost 3 bases, with 21 bases between them. The CDR3 is 17 amino acids. Per the germline V gene, CDR1 is SEHNR and CDR2 is FQNEAQ (reference sequence). CDR3: CASSPGLTTYGTDTQYF. CDR3 coding DNA: TGTGCCAGCAGCCCAGGCCTAACCACGTACGGTACAGATACGCAGTATTTT.

This chain links TRBV5-1 with TRBJ2-3, with 10 bases that match TRBD2. The J segment lost 5 bases and the V segment lost 5 bases, leaving 5 bases of the junction unmatched. This CDR3 is built from 14 residues. Germline CDR1 SGHRS, CDR2 YFSETQ. CDR3 DNA sequence: TGCGCCAGCAGACCCGGGACTAGCGTAGATACGCAGTATTTT. It translates to CASRPGTSVDTQYF.

This sequence joins TRBV5-6 and TRBJ1-1; 9 bases match TRBD1. CDR3 size: 15 residues. Trimming cost V 5 bases and J 6 bases; bases outside gene matches: 11. The germline V gene has CDR1 SGHDT and CDR2 YYEEEE. The CDR3 region is CASSYLQGADSEAFF. The DNA for the CDR3 is TGTGCCAGCAGTTATTTACAGGGGGCGGACTCTGAAGCTTTCTTT.

The genes are TRBV27 and TRBJ2-7; maybe TRBD1 (5 bases). Germline V gene lookup returns CDR1 MNHEY and CDR2 SMNVEV (reference sequence). Between the trimmed V and J ends, which lost 0 bases and 0 bases, there was a span of 12 bases. The length of the CDR3 is 16 residues. The CDR3 protein is CASSLSWTTSSYEQYF. The CDR3 bases are TGTGCCAGCAGTTTATCTTGGACAACCAGCTCCTACGAGCAGTACTTC.

This chain links TRBV5-1 with TRBJ2-5, with D uncertain. The CDR3 is 14 residues long. V was pared by 1 base and J by 3 bases, with 10 bases between. The V gene's germline CDR1 is SGHRS and CDR2 YFSETQ. This CDR3 is CASSLLSLEETQYF. The CDR3 nucleotides are TGCGCCAGCAGCTTGCTATCCCTAGAAGAGACCCAGTACTTC.

The chain uses TRBV6-1 and TRBJ1-1; TRBD1 matches 7 bases. This CDR3 comprises 16 residues. V lost 1 base to trimming and J lost 1 base; unmatched junction nucleotides: 6. Per germline, CDR1 MNHNS and CDR2 SASEGT. Here the CDR3 DNA reads TGTGCCAGCAGTGAAGGAGCGGCAGGGGGGAACACTGAAGCTTTCTTT. Translated, it gives CASSEGAAGGNTEAFF.

V gene TRBV7-9 combines with J gene TRBJ1-1, with no clear D. With 6 bases removed from V and 3 bases from J, the gap between germline ends came to 20 bases. Germline CDR1 reads SEHNR; CDR2 reads FQNEAQ (reference sequence). The CDR3 consists of 16 residues. CDR3 nucleotides: TGTGCCAGCAGAGCCAGGCAGGCCCCCGGTGACACTGAAGCTTTCTTT. As protein: CASRARQAPGDTEAFF.

CDR3 in amino acids: CASGPTGGYYGYTF. CDR3 nucleotide sequence: TGTGCCAGCGGGCCCACAGGGGGCTACTATGGCTACACCTTC. This sequence joins TRBV28 and TRBJ1-2; 9 bases are shared with TRBD1. The germline CDR1 and CDR2 sequences are MDHEN and SYDVKM. The CDR3 totals 14 residues. The J segment lost 3 bases and the V segment lost 8 bases, leaving 7 bases of the junction unmatched.

The V and J genes are TRBV10-3 and TRBJ2-3; 7 bases map to TRBD2. Germline loops: CDR1 ENHRY, CDR2 SYGVKD. The CDR3 runs 14 residues. The DNA for the CDR3 is TGTGCAACGGTGGGGGGAGGGGGCACAGATACGCAGTATTTT. Its protein is CATVGGGGTDTQYF.